The source of this T cell receptor (beta chain) is a study of blood T cell repertoires in COVID-19. Sequenced by immunoSEQ multiplex PCR; TCRdb stores in-frame clones only, minus some. The sample lists more than 95,000 clones, just over 85% occurring once. The CDR3 is made up of 17 amino acids. Germline CDR1 MGHRA, CDR2 YSYEKL. Losses at the gene ends were 7 bases for V and 5 bases for J; bases not matched to a gene: 16. The sequencing sample was made of peripheral blood. The sequence was collected from a human donor in a cohort sampled during active COVID-19. The J gene is TRBJ2-5, the V gene TRBV4-1, with TRBD1 identical over 10 bases. The CDR3 loop reads CASTASPATGGLETQYF. As DNA, the CDR3 is TGCGCCAGCACAGCGTCCCCCGCGACAGGGGGCTTGGAGACCCAGTACTTC.